The 5 T cell receptor beta chains presented below share a single source sample, sequenced in a study of identical twins. MiXCR was run by TCRdb on the 5' RACE reads, yielding one entry per CDR3 protein. The sample carries 450,000 or so distinct CDR3 sequences, roughly 13% recorded once. These same records also appear under a second study, on yellow fever vaccine responses in identical twins.

Material for sequencing was CD4+ T cells sorted from blood. The receptors were sampled from a woman in her late teens or twenties in good health.

The chain links TRBV4-2 to TRBJ1-5; D is ambiguous. The CDR3 contains 15 residues. The germline V gene has CDR1 LGHNA and CDR2 YNFKEQ. The V end was cut by 0 bases, the J end by 4 bases, with 10 bases between. Here the CDR3 reads CASSQDSGKNQPQHF. DNA of the CDR3: TGTGCCAGCAGCCAAGATTCGGGGAAAAATCAGCCCCAGCATTTT.

This clonotype has only a few counts. This chain uses TRBV18 with TRBJ2-7; 10 positions match TRBD1. With V trimmed by 2 bases and J by 2 bases, 6 bases remained unmatched. CDR3 size: 16 residues. Germline assignment: CDR1 KGHSH and CDR2 LQKENI. CDR3 loop: CASSPGTGDGPYEQYF. CDR3 sequence (DNA): TGTGCCAGCTCACCAGGGACAGGGGACGGGCCCTACGAGCAGTACTTC.

The DNA for the CDR3 is TGTGCCAGCAGGAACATGGCAGAAAGGGCCTTGCGTGACGAGCAGTACTTC. This gives the protein CASRNMAERALRDEQYF. V usage is TRBV2 and J usage is TRBJ2-7; D ambiguous. From germline, CDR1 is SNHLY and CDR2 FYNNEI. V was clipped by 6 bases and J by 5 bases, with 26 bases between them. This CDR3 contains 17 residues.

The gene calls are TRBV12-3 or TRBV12-4 and TRBJ2-1; TRBD2 aligns across 8 bases. Trimming at V came to 6 bases and at J to 7 bases, leaving 8 bases not matched to a gene. The CDR3 is made up of 14 amino acids. The CDR3, as DNA: TGTGCCAGCAGCCCCCGTGGACTAGCAAATGAGCAGTTCTTC. This translates into CASSPRGLANEQFF.

The chain carries TRBV5-1 and TRBJ2-7, with TRBD2 as a possible D gene (6 bases). CDR1 and CDR2 from the germline V gene are SGHRS and YFSETQ. This CDR3 is 12 amino acids long. The ends were cut back, 4 bases at V and 3 bases at J, with 8 bases in the middle. CDR3 sequence reads: CASSTGLYEQYF. The CDR3 DNA reads as TGCGCCAGCAGCACGGGACTCTACGAGCAGTACTTC.